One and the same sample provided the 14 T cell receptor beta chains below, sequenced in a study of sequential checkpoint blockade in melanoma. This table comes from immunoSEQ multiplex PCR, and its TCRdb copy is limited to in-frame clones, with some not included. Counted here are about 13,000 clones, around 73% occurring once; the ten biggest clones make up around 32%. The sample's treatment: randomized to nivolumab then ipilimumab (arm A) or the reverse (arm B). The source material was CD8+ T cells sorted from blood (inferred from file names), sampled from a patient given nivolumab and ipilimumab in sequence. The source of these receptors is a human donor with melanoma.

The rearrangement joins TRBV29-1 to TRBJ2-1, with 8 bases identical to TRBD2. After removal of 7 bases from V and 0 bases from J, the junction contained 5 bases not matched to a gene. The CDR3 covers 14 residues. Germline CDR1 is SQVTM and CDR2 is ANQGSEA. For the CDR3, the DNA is TGCAGCGCCCCCAGCGGGAGCTCCTACAATGAGCAGTTCTTC. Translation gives CSAPSGSSYNEQFF.

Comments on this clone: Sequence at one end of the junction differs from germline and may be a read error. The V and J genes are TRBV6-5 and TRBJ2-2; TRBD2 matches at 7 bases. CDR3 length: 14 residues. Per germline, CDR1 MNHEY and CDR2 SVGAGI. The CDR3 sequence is CASREGRHGRGAVF. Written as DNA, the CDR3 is TGTGCCTCCAGGGAGGGTCGGCATGGCCGGGGAGCTGTTTTT.

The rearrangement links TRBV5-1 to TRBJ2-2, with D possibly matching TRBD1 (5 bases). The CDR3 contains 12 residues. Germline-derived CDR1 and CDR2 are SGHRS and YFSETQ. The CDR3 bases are TGCGCGACACGGACACTCACCGGGGAGCTGTTTTTT. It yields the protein CATRTLTGELFF.

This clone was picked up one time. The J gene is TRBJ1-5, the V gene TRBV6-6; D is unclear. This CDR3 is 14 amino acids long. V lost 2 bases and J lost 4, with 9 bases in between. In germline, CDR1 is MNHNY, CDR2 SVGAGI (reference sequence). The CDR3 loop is CASSYTRNNQPQHF. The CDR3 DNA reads TGTGCCAGCAGTTACACCAGGAATAATCAGCCCCAGCATTTT.

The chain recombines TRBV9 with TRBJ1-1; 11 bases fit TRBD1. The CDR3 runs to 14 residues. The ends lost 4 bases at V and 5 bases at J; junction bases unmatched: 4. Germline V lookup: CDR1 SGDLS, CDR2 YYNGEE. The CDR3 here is CASSLGTGGTEAFF. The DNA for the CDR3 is TGTGCCAGCAGCCTCGGGACAGGGGGAACTGAAGCTTTCTTT.

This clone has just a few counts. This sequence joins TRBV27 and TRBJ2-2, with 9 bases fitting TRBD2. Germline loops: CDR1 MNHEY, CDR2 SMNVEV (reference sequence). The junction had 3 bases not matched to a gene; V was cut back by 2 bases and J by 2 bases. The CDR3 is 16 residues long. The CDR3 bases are TGTGCCAGCAGTTTAGATAGCGGGGGCAACACCGGGGAGCTGTTTTTT. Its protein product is CASSLDSGGNTGELFF.

The CDR3 DNA reads TGTGCCAGCAGGACAGGGGGCCCTAATGAAAAACTGTTTTTT. Translation: CASRTGGPNEKLFF. J is TRBJ1-4 and V is TRBV2; 10 bases are a match to TRBD1. Germline CDR1 and CDR2: SNHLY and FYNNEI. CDR3 length equals 14 residues. Trimming removed 6 bases from V and 3 bases from J; junction bases left unmatched: 1.

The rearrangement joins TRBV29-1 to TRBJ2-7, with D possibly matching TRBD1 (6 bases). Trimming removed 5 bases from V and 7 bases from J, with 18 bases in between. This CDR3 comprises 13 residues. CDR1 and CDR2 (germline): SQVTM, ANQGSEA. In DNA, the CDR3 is TGCAGCGTTACCGACAGGCGCCCTAGTGAGCAGTACTTC. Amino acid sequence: CSVTDRRPSEQYF.

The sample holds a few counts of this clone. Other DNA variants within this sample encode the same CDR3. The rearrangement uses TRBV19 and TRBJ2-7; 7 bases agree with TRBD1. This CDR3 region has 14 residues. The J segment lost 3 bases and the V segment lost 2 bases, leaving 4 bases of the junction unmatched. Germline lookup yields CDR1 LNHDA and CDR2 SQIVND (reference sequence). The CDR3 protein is CASSIRQGFYEQYF. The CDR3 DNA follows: TGTGCCAGTAGTATAAGACAGGGCTTCTACGAGCAGTACTTC.

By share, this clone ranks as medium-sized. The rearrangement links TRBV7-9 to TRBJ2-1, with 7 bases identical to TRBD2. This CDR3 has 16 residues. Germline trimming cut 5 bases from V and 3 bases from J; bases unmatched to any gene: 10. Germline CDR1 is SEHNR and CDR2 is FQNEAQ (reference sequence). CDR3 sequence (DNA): TGTGCCAGCAGCCCCCGGGCGGGAGTCCTCTACAATGAGCAGTTCTTC. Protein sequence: CASSPRAGVLYNEQFF. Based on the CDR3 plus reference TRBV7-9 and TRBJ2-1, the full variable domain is DTGVSQNPRHKITKRGQNVTFRCDPISEHNRLYWYRQTLGQGPEFLTYFQNEAQLEKSRLLSDRFSAERPKGSFSTLEIQRTEQGDSAMYLCASSPRAGVLYNEQFFGPGTRLTVL.

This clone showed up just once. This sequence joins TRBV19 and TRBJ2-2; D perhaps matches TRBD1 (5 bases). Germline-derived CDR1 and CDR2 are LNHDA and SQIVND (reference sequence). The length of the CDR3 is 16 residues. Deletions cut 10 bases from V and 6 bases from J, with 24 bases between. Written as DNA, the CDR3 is TGTGCCACAATAGGTTGGTCAGGGTCTCGGGCCGGGGAGCTGTTTTTT. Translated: CATIGWSGSRAGELFF.

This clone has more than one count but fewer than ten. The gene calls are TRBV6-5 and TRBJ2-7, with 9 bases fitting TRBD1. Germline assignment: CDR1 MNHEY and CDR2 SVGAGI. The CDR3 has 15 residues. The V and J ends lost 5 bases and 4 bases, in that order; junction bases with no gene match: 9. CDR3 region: CASSSGTGGYYEQYF. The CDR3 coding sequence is TGTGCCAGCAGTAGCGGAACAGGGGGCTATTACGAGCAGTACTTC.

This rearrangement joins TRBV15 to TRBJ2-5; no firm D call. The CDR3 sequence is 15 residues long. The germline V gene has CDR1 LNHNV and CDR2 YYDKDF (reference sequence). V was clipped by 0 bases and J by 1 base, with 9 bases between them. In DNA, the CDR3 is TGTGCCACCAGCAGAGAATACAGCCTCCAAGAGACCCAGTACTTC. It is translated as CATSREYSLQETQYF.

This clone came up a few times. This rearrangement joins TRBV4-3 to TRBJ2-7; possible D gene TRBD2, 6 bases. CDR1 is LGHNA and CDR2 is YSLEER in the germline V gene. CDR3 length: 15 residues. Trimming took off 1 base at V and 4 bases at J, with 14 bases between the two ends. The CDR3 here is CASSQVLAGSYEQYF. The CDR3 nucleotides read TGCGCCAGCAGCCAAGTTTTGGCGGGGTCGTACGAGCAGTACTTC.